This TCR beta chain was sequenced for a study of control samples from healthy donors and cancer patients (dated by TCRdb to 2020 to 2021). Library preparation used the immunoSEQ multiplex PCR assay. TCRdb took over this immuneACCESS table, retaining in-frame rearrangements with V and J assigned. Such tables are incomplete; in checked studies, under half of the missing clones stem from an unresolved V gene, and the remainder is unexplained. The sample table lists 150,000 to 200,000 clones, 80% to 90% of them with a count of one. The ten top clones hold approximately 12% of the sample. Via the germline V gene, CDR1 is SQVTM and CDR2 ANQGSEA. From the cysteine up to the phenylalanine, the CDR3 has a length of 14 residues. The read is trimmed to its CDR3 DNA, 42 bases read in frame from base 1. Unmatched junction bases come to 4, with V trimmed by 5 bases and J by 1 base. Remarks on this clone: Its target antigen remains unknown. No base qualities exist here, and no much larger clone lies one base off it.

Sequences were obtained from blood. The rearranged segments are TRBV29-1 and TRBJ2-1, with TRBD2 identical over 8 junction bases. This clonotype was sampled from a man younger than 45 in good health. The CDR3 sequence is CSVNSGASYNEQFF. The DNA reads TGCAGCGTTAATAGCGGGGCTTCCTACAATGAGCAGTTCTTC.